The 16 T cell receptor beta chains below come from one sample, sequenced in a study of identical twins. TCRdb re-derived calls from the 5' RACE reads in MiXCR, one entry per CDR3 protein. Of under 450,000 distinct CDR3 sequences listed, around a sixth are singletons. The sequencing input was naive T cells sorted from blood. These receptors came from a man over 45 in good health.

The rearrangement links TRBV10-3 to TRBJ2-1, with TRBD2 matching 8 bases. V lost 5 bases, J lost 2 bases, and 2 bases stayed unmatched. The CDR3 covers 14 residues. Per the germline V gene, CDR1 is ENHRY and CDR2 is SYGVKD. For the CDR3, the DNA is TGTGCCATCAGTACTAGCGGAGCCTACAATGAGCAGTTCTTC. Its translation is CAISTSGAYNEQFF.

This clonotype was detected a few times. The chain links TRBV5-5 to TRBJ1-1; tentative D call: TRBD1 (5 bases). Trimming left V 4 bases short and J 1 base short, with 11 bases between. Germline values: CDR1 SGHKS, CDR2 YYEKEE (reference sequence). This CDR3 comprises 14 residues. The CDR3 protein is CASSLRQPNTEAFF. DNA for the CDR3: TGTGCCAGCAGCCTCAGACAGCCGAACACTGAAGCTTTCTTT.

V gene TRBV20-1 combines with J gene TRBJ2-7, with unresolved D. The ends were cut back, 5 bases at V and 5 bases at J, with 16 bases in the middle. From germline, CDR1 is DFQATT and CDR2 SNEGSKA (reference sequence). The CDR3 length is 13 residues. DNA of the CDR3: TGCAGTGCTCCTGGGATTATAAGCCACGAGCAGTACTTC. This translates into CSAPGIISHEQYF.

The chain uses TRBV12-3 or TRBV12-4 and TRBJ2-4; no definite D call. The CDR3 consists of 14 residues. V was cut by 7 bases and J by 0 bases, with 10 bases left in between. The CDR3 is CASKRDLAKNIQYF. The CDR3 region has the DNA TGTGCCAGCAAAAGAGACTTAGCCAAAAACATTCAGTACTTC.

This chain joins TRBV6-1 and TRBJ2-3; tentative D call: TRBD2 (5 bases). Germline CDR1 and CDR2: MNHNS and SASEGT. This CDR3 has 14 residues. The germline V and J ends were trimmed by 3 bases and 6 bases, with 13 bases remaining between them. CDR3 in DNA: TGTGCCAGCAGTGACGGGCGCGGGCCGGATACGCAGTATTTT. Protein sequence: CASSDGRGPDTQYF.

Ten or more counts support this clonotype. The CDR3 DNA reads TGTGCCAGCAGCAAACTAGCGAGCTCCTACAATGAGCAGTTCTTC. The encoded protein is CASSKLASSYNEQFF. The chain couples TRBV9 to TRBJ2-1, with 7 bases fitting TRBD2. The length of the CDR3 is 15 residues. Losses at the gene ends were 4 bases for V and 0 bases for J; bases not matched to a gene: 4. The germline V gene has CDR1 SGDLS and CDR2 YYNGEE.

CDR3 coding DNA: TGTGCCACCAGTGATTCGGGCAGGGTGGGGGAGCAGTACTTC. Translation gives CATSDSGRVGEQYF. The V and J genes are TRBV24-1 and TRBJ2-7, with D perhaps TRBD1 (5 bases). Germline loops: CDR1 KGHDR, CDR2 SFDVKD. The V gene lost 2 bases and the J gene lost 7 bases, with 14 bases spanning the gap. The CDR3 has 14 residues.

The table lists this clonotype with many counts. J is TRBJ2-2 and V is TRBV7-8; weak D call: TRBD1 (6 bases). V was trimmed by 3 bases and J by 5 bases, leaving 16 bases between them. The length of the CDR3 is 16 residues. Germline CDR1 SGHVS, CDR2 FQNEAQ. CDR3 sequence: CASSFGPGVRTGELFF. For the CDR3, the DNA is TGTGCCAGCAGCTTTGGGCCAGGGGTTAGAACCGGGGAGCTGTTTTTT.

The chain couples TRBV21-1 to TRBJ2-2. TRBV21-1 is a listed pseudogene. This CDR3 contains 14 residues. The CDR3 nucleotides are TGTGCCGTCGGGGATTATAGGAACACCGGGGAGCTGTTTTTT. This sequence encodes CAVGDYRNTGELFF.

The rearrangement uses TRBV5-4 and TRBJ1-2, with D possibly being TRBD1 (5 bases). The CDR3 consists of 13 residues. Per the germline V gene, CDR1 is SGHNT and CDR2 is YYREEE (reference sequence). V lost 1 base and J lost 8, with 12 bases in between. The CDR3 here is CASSLYRGEGYTF. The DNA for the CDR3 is TGTGCCAGCAGCTTGTATAGGGGTGAAGGCTACACCTTC.

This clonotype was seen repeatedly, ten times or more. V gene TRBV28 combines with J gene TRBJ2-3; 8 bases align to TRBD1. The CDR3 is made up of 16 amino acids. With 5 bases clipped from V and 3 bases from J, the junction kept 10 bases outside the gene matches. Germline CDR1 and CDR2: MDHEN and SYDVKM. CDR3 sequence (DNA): TGTGCCAGCAGTATTCTGACAGGGGCCCCTACAGATACGCAGTATTTT. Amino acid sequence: CASSILTGAPTDTQYF.

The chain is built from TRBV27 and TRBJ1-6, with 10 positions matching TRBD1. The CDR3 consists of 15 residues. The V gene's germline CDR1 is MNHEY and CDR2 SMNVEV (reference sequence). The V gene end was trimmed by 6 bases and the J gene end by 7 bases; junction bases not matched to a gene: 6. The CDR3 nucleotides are TGTGCCAGCAGCTCCGACAGGGGGCCGAATTCACCCCTCCACTTT. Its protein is CASSSDRGPNSPLHF.

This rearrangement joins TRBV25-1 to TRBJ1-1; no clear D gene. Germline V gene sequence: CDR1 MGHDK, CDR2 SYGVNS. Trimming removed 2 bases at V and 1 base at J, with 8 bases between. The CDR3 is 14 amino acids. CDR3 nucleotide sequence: TGTGCCAGCAGTGAAGGGGTCGGGAACACTGAAGCTTTCTTT. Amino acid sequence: CASSEGVGNTEAFF. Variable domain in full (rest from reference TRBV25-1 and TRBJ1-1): EADIYQTPRYLVIGTGKKITLECSQTMGHDKMYWYQQDPGMELHLIHYSYGVNSTEKGDLSSESTVSRIRTEHFPLTLESARPSHTSQYLCASSEGVGNTEAFFGQGTRLTVV.

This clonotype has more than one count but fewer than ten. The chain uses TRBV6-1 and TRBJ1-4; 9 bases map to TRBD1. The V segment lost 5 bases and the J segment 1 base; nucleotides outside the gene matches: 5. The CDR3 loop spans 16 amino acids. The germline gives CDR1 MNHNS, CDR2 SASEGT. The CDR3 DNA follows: TGTGCCAGCAGTCGACAGGGGGTAGGAACTAATGAAAAACTGTTTTTT. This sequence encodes CASSRQGVGTNEKLFF.

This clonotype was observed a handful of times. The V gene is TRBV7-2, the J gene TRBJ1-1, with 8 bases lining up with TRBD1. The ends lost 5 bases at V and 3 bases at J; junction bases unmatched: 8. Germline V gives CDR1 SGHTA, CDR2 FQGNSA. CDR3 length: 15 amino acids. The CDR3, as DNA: TGTGCCAGCAGCATTACAGGGGGTATTGACACTGAAGCTTTCTTT. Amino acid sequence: CASSITGGIDTEAFF.

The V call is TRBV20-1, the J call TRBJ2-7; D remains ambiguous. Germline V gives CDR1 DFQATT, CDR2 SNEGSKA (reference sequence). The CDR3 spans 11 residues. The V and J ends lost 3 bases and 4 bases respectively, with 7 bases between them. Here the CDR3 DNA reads TGCAGTGCTAGGCACGGATACGAGCAGTACTTC. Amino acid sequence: CSARHGYEQYF.